This passage covers 17 T cell receptor beta chains from one sample sequenced in a study of T-cell reconstitution after alpha-beta-depleted transplantation in children. Unique molecular identifiers were incorporated when the TCRbeta library was constructed. TCRdb ran MiXCR on the PCR reads and lists one entry per CDR3 protein. The sample carries 700,000 to 950,000 distinct CDR3 sequences, around 17% recorded once. Source: PBMCs, mostly from graft donor cells, taken 360 days after TCRalphabeta/CD19-depleted stem cell transplant. The origin of the receptors is a male patient younger than 18 who had a stem cell transplant for acute lymphoblastic leukemia, so the T cells may come from the graft donor.

This clonotype was picked up many times. This chain links TRBV20-1 with TRBJ2-3; D gene uncertain. Trimming removed 1 base from V and 1 base from J, with 12 bases in between. The V gene's germline CDR1 is DFQATT and CDR2 SNEGSKA (reference sequence). CDR3 length: 15 residues. The CDR3 DNA reads as TGCAGTGCTAGAGTTTTTGCGGAAGGCACAGATACGCAGTATTTT. It specifies CSARVFAEGTDTQYF.

This clonotype was detected only a few times. The rearrangement joins TRBV21-1 to TRBJ1-1; no check of the table's D call, TRBD1, against the DNA was made. TRBV21-1 is a documented pseudogene. The CDR3 runs 16 residues. The CDR3 is CASSKIGTGSNTEAFF. CDR3 DNA: TGTGCCAGCAGCAAAATTGGGACAGGGAGTAACACTGAAGCTTTCTTT.

This clonotype was picked up a small number of times. The CDR3 region has the DNA TGTGCCAGCAGTCCACCGGGACTAGCGGGAGTTAGAGAGCAGTTCTTC. As protein: CASSPPGLAGVREQFF. The rearrangement uses TRBV12-3 or TRBV12-4 and TRBJ2-1, with TRBD2 matching 14 bases. The length of the CDR3 is 16 residues. V lost 5 bases, J lost 10 bases, and 10 bases stayed unmatched.

The chain is built from TRBV5-1 and TRBJ2-7; TRBD1 matches at 8 bases. Germline loops: CDR1 SGHRS, CDR2 YFSETQ. V shed 3 bases, J shed 2 bases, and the junction held 4 bases outside the gene matches. CDR3 size: 14 residues. The DNA for the CDR3 is TGCGCCAGCAGCTCGACGACAGGGGCCTACGAGCAGTACTTC. Translated: CASSSTTGAYEQYF.

This clonotype appeared many times. The CDR3 DNA sequence: TGTGCCAGCAGCCAACTAGCGGGAGAGACCCAGTACTTC. The encoded protein is CASSQLAGETQYF. The chain couples TRBV3-1 to TRBJ2-5; 8 nucleotides line up with TRBD2. Per the germline V gene, CDR1 is LGHDT and CDR2 is YNNKEL (reference sequence). This CDR3 comprises 13 residues. V dropped 2 bases and J dropped 4; count of bases not matched to a gene: 0.

V gene TRBV4-1 combines with J gene TRBJ2-3; the match to TRBD2 covers 8 bases. The V gene's germline CDR1 is MGHRA and CDR2 YSYEKL. The CDR3 covers 19 residues. Trimming took 1 base from V and 1 from J; bases not matched to a gene: 13. CDR3 sequence: CASSQVGPSGRTGTDTQYF. Here the CDR3 DNA reads TGCGCCAGCAGCCAAGTTGGGCCTAGCGGGCGGACCGGCACAGATACGCAGTATTTT.

The chain uses TRBV7-2 and TRBJ2-4; no definite D call. Between the trimmed V and J ends, which lost 1 base and 9 bases, there was a span of 13 bases. Germline V gives CDR1 SGHTA, CDR2 FQGNSA. The CDR3 contains 14 residues. CDR3 residues: CASSLGSARVIQYF. The CDR3 bases are TGTGCCAGCAGCTTAGGTTCTGCAAGGGTCATTCAGTACTTC.

This clonotype appeared many times. The chain employs TRBV5-1 and TRBJ2-1; 11 bases map to TRBD1. CDR3 length: 16 residues. Germline values: CDR1 SGHRS, CDR2 YFSETQ. V was pared by 2 bases and J by 11 bases, with 12 bases of the junction left unmatched. The DNA of the CDR3 is TGCGCCAGCAGCTTTCGTACCGGGACAGGGGGTTTCAAGCAGTTCTTC. It is translated as CASSFRTGTGGFKQFF.

This clonotype showed up just a few times. This sequence joins TRBV6-5 and TRBJ2-3, with D perhaps matching TRBD1 or TRBD2 (5 bases each). V lost 1 base, J lost 2 bases, and 19 bases lay in between. The CDR3 is made up of 18 amino acids. Germline assignment: CDR1 MNHEY and CDR2 SVGAGI. The CDR3 loop reads CASSYYFPPGRTTDTQYF. In DNA form, the CDR3 reads TGTGCCAGCAGTTACTACTTTCCGCCGGGACGGACCACAGATACGCAGTATTTT.

This clonotype has at least ten counts. The chain links TRBV10-3 to TRBJ2-5; 8 bases are shared with TRBD2. With 8 bases clipped from V and 4 bases from J, the junction kept 12 bases outside the gene matches. Germline V gene lookup returns CDR1 ENHRY and CDR2 SYGVKD. The CDR3 runs to 15 residues. The chain's CDR3 is CAIQGPRGVGETQYF. DNA of the CDR3: TGTGCCATCCAAGGGCCGCGGGGGGTGGGAGAGACCCAGTACTTC.

This chain links TRBV27 with TRBJ2-5; 7 bases map to TRBD1. CDR1 and CDR2 (germline): MNHEY, SMNVEV (reference sequence). This CDR3 comprises 13 residues. With V trimmed by 6 bases and J by 5 bases, 6 bases remained unmatched. CDR3 nucleotides: TGTGCCAGCAGACAGGGGAGACGGGAGACCCAGTACTTC. It is translated as CASRQGRRETQYF.

The chain links TRBV27 to TRBJ1-5; D ambiguous. This CDR3 region has 15 residues. V lost 6 bases to trimming and J lost 0 bases, with 12 bases between them. Germline CDR1 reads MNHEY; CDR2 reads SMNVEV (reference sequence). The CDR3 sequence: CASSESFYSNQPQHF. In nucleotides, the CDR3 is TGTGCCAGCAGCGAGAGCTTTTATAGCAATCAGCCCCAGCATTTT.

This clonotype was detected a few times. The chain combines TRBV18 with TRBJ2-7; the D gene is possibly TRBD1 (6 bases). The CDR3 runs to 16 residues. Germline assignment: CDR1 KGHSH and CDR2 LQKENI. Deletions cut 4 bases from V and 3 bases from J, with 19 bases between. Written as DNA, the CDR3 is TGTGCCAGCTCACGGGACACGGTTATCGCTGGCTACGAGCAGTACTTC. Its protein product is CASSRDTVIAGYEQYF.

V usage is TRBV7-8 and J usage is TRBJ1-2; perhaps TRBD1 as D (6 bases). Looked up from germline, CDR1 is SGHVS and CDR2 is FQNEAQ. V lost 5 bases to trimming and J lost 4 bases, with 17 bases between them. The CDR3 is 15 residues long. The CDR3 here is CASSPRTAGSYGYTF. The CDR3 DNA follows: TGTGCCAGCAGCCCAAGGACAGCTGGTAGCTATGGCTACACCTTC.

This clonotype was seen more than once but under ten times. V and J are TRBV2 and TRBJ1-1; D might be TRBD1 (6 bases). The CDR3 spans 15 residues. V was trimmed by 6 bases and J by 1 base, leaving 15 bases between them. The germline gives CDR1 SNHLY, CDR2 FYNNEI. The CDR3 DNA reads as TGTGCCAGCAGAGGTTTGTGGGGGCCGAACACTGAAGCTTTCTTT. Its protein is CASRGLWGPNTEAFF.

There are many counts of this clonotype. The gene calls are TRBV7-3 and TRBJ1-1, with 8 bases identical to TRBD1. J was trimmed by 8 bases and V by 5 bases; bases with no gene match: 7. CDR3 length: 13 residues. Germline CDR1 SGHTA, CDR2 FQGTGA. CDR3 coding DNA: TGTGCCAGCAGCGGACAGGGCCGAGACGAAGCTTTCTTT. Translated: CASSGQGRDEAFF.

This clonotype was seen only a few times. The chain employs TRBV3-1 and TRBJ2-5; 7 nucleotides line up with TRBD2. Germline lookup yields CDR1 LGHDT and CDR2 YNNKEL (reference sequence). The trim removed 1 base at V and 5 bases at J, leaving 7 bases unmatched. This CDR3 is 15 amino acids long. CDR3 sequence (DNA): TGTGCCAGCAGCCAAGCTTATGTGGGGGGGGAGACCCAGTACTTC. Its translation: CASSQAYVGGETQYF.